Presented here are 30 T cell receptor beta chains from one specimen sequenced in a study of long-term antiretroviral therapy in people with HIV. Runs used v3.0 of the immunoSEQ assay and were done at survey level. Here immunoSEQ multiplex PCR was the method, and the copy in TCRdb shows in-frame clones only, minus some. In the table there are fewer than 25,000 clones, approximately 82% of which are singletons. Here the sequenced sample was unsorted PBMCs, taken 0.1 years before starting antiretroviral therapy. The source is a man aged 18 to 30 with HIV.

The chain recombines TRBV18 with TRBJ2-2; D possibly corresponds to TRBD1 (5 bases). Trimming took 3 bases from V and 4 from J, leaving 9 bases between them. Germline V gene data show CDR1 as KGHSH and CDR2 as LQKENI. The CDR3 covers 14 residues. The CDR3 sequence is CASSPLDITGELFF. CDR3 bases: TGTGCCAGCTCACCGCTGGACATCACCGGGGAGCTGTTTTTT.

The V and J genes are TRBV14 and TRBJ1-1; 9 positions agree with TRBD1. Trimming took 5 bases from V and 3 from J; bases not matched to a gene: 13. Germline V gene data show CDR1 as SGHDN and CDR2 as FVKESK. The CDR3 sequence is 17 residues long. CDR3 nucleotide sequence: TGTGCCAGCAGCAGCGGCGACAGGGGGGTTCGTTACACTGAAGCTTTCTTT. The encoded protein is CASSSGDRGVRYTEAFF.

The V gene is TRBV4-2, the J gene TRBJ2-7, with D possibly TRBD1 on 6 matching bases. The CDR3 runs to 15 residues. Trimming left V 1 base short and J 3 bases short, with 13 bases between. Germline CDR1 LGHNA, CDR2 YNFKEQ. CDR3 coding DNA: TGTGCCAGCAGCCAAGTCGCGGACAGCTTCTACGAGCAGTACTTC. Its translation is CASSQVADSFYEQYF.

A note on this clone: One end of the junction is discordant with germline, which a read error may explain. The chain links TRBV7-7 to TRBJ1-1; D possibly corresponds to TRBD1 (6 bases). Germline CDR1 and CDR2: SSHAT and FNYEAQ (reference sequence). The CDR3 runs to 13 residues. In DNA form, the CDR3 reads TGTGCTAGCAGCTTGGGGGCGGGTACTGAAGCTTTCTTT. Translation gives CASSLGAGTEAFF.

This sequence joins TRBV19 and TRBJ1-5; D gene unclear. This CDR3 is built from 13 residues. V lost 5 bases, J lost 5 bases, and 10 bases lay in between. Per germline, CDR1 LNHDA and CDR2 SQIVND (reference sequence). The CDR3 DNA is TGTGCCAGTAGTGTGAATTGGTATCAGCCCCAGCATTTT. Translated, it gives CASSVNWYQPQHF. Full variable domain (outside the CDR3, taken from reference TRBV19 and TRBJ1-5): DGGITQSPKYLFRKEGQNVTLSCEQNLNHDAMYWYRQDPGQGLRLIYYSQIVNDFQKGDIAEGYSVSREKKESFPLTVTSAQKNPTAFYLCASSVNWYQPQHFGDGTRLSIL.

The rearrangement uses TRBV19 and TRBJ2-1; TRBD2 aligns across 8 bases. The germline gives CDR1 LNHDA, CDR2 SQIVND (reference sequence). This CDR3 is built from 16 residues. Trimming removed 1 base from V and 5 bases from J; junction bases left unmatched: 7. CDR3 nucleotides: TGTGCCAGTAGTATAGTGGGGAGCGGGAGCAACAATGAGCAGTTCTTC. It is translated as CASSIVGSGSNNEQFF.

A few counts support this clone. The chain is built from TRBV2 and TRBJ1-2; 7 bases agree with TRBD1. Germline trimming cut 4 bases from V and 3 bases from J; bases unmatched to any gene: 5. The CDR3 extends over 14 amino acids. From germline, CDR1 is SNHLY and CDR2 FYNNEI. In DNA, the CDR3 is TGTGCCAGCAGTGGACAGGGTGCTGACTATGGCTACACCTTC. Translated: CASSGQGADYGYTF. The whole variable domain, remainder taken from reference TRBV2 and TRBJ1-2, is EPEVTQTPSHQVTQMGQEVILRCVPISNHLYFYWYRQILGQKVEFLVSFYNNEISEKSEIFDDQFSVERPDGSNFTLKIRSTKLEDSAMYFCASSGQGADYGYTFGSGTRLTVV.

The chain employs TRBV12-5 and TRBJ1-3, with 7 bases aligning to TRBD1. CDR3 length equals 19 residues. From germline, CDR1 is LGHNT and CDR2 FRNRAP. V was pared by 0 bases and J by 0 bases, with 11 bases of the junction left unmatched. The CDR3, as DNA: TGTGCTAGTGGTTTGGTACGGGCAGGGGGGAGCCTCTCTGGAAACACCATATATTTT. Its protein is CASGLVRAGGSLSGNTIYF.

The chain recombines TRBV7-2 with TRBJ2-7; no clear D. The CDR3 runs to 12 residues. The germline gives CDR1 SGHTA, CDR2 FQGNSA. V gave up 5 bases and J gave up 4 bases, with 9 bases separating them. DNA of the CDR3: TGTGCCAGCAGCGGTGTTCGGTACGAGCAGTACTTC. Amino acid sequence: CASSGVRYEQYF.

This clone was recorded a few times. The genes are TRBV19 and TRBJ2-7; tentatively, D is TRBD1 or TRBD2 (6 bases each). V dropped 4 bases and J dropped 5 bases, with 15 bases sitting between them. In germline, CDR1 is LNHDA, CDR2 SQIVND (reference sequence). This CDR3 comprises 14 residues. The CDR3 loop is CASSTRDTANEQYF. The CDR3 nucleotides are TGTGCCAGTAGTACGCGGGACACCGCTAACGAGCAGTACTTC.

This clone was counted only a few times. The J gene is TRBJ1-2, the V gene TRBV2; D gene unclear. Germline CDR1 reads SNHLY; CDR2 reads FYNNEI. CDR3 length equals 14 residues. V lost 2 bases and J 6 bases, leaving 13 bases between the germline ends. In nucleotides, the CDR3 is TGTGCCAGCAGTGAAAATCGGAGGTCGGATGGCTACACCTTC. Protein sequence: CASSENRRSDGYTF. Full variable domain (rest looked up from reference TRBV2 and TRBJ1-2): EPEVTQTPSHQVTQMGQEVILRCVPISNHLYFYWYRQILGQKVEFLVSFYNNEISEKSEIFDDQFSVERPDGSNFTLKIRSTKLEDSAMYFCASSENRRSDGYTFGSGTRLTVV.

The rearrangement uses TRBV15 and TRBJ1-5, with TRBD1 identical over 7 bases. CDR1 LNHNV and CDR2 YYDKDF come from the germline V gene (reference sequence). The CDR3 contains 15 residues. Trimming removed 1 base from V and 6 bases from J; junction bases left unmatched: 6. CDR3 amino acids: CATSRVPGGSQPQHF. The CDR3, as DNA: TGTGCCACCAGCAGAGTTCCAGGGGGTAGTCAGCCCCAGCATTTT.

This clone came up once. The chain couples TRBV9 to TRBJ2-7; 11 bases are a match to TRBD2. CDR3 length: 15 residues. The ends lost 3 bases at V and 5 bases at J; junction bases unmatched: 7. From germline, CDR1 is SGDLS and CDR2 YYNGEE. The CDR3 DNA sequence: TGTGCCAGCAGCGATCGACTAGCGGGAAACCACGAGCAGTACTTC. This encodes CASSDRLAGNHEQYF.

This chain uses TRBV7-8 with TRBJ1-1; 9 nucleotides agree with TRBD1. The J segment lost 2 bases and the V segment lost 4 bases, leaving 11 bases of the junction unmatched. Germline CDR1 is SGHVS and CDR2 is FQNEAQ. This CDR3 contains 17 residues. CDR3 bases: TGTGCCAGCAGCTCACACAGGGGGCAAATGGTTAACACTGAAGCTTTCTTT. It codes for CASSSHRGQMVNTEAFF.

About this clone itself: Germline and junction disagree at one end, which may indicate a read error. This chain connects TRBV7-7 to TRBJ1-1; maybe TRBD1 (6 bases). The CDR3 runs 13 residues. CDR1 and CDR2 from the germline V gene are SSHAT and FNYEAQ (reference sequence). The CDR3 sequence: CASSPMQGTEAFF. CDR3 in DNA: TGTGCTAGCAGCCCAATGCAGGGGACTGAAGCTTTCTTT.

As concerns this clone: Mismatch with germline at one junction end may stem from a read error. The CDR3 nucleotides read TGTGCCATCAGTGAGTCGCCGGGATCCCGGGGGTACAATGAGCAGTTCTTC. It yields the protein CAISESPGSRGYNEQFF. This chain links TRBV6-1 with TRBJ2-1; possibly TRBD2 for D (6 bases). This CDR3 has 17 residues. In germline, CDR1 is MNHNS, CDR2 SASEGT.

This chain connects TRBV9 to TRBJ2-5; 8 bases fit TRBD1. V gave up 2 bases and J gave up 5 bases; unmatched junction bases: 5. In germline, CDR1 is SGDLS, CDR2 YYNGEE. CDR3 length: 14 residues. CDR3 sequence: CASSVQGAWETQYF. The CDR3 region has the DNA TGTGCCAGCAGCGTGCAGGGGGCATGGGAGACCCAGTACTTC.

The chain combines TRBV19 with TRBJ1-3; D perhaps matches TRBD1 (6 bases). The CDR3 extends over 15 amino acids. From germline, CDR1 is LNHDA and CDR2 SQIVND (reference sequence). V lost 5 bases and J lost 0, with 11 bases in between. The DNA of the CDR3 is TGTGCCAGTAGTTCCCGGACAGCCTCTGGAAACACCATATATTTT. It translates to CASSSRTASGNTIYF.

The chain links TRBV7-6 to TRBJ2-2, with a weak D call TRBD1 (5 bases). Looked up from germline, CDR1 is SGHVS and CDR2 is FNYEAQ. The CDR3 contains 19 residues. V lost 1 base, J lost 0 bases, and 18 bases lay in between. The DNA for the CDR3 is TGTGCCAGCAGCTTAGACCGCCCCCCTGGCAGGGCGAACACCGGGGAGCTGTTTTTT. Translation: CASSLDRPPGRANTGELFF.

The genes are TRBV4-1 and TRBJ2-2; the match to TRBD1 covers 7 bases. Germline V gives CDR1 MGHRA, CDR2 YSYEKL. V was clipped by 4 bases and J by 7 bases; unmatched bases: 9. The CDR3 spans 15 residues. The CDR3 sequence is CASSPRQGKVGELFF. The CDR3 coding sequence is TGCGCCAGCAGCCCTCGACAGGGCAAAGTCGGGGAGCTGTTTTTT.

The genes are TRBV28 and TRBJ1-4; 10 bases match TRBD1. CDR3 length equals 13 residues. Trimming cost V 8 bases and J 5 bases; bases outside gene matches: 2. CDR1 is MDHEN, CDR2 SYDVKM, per germline. The CDR3 is CASRDRGNEKLFF. For the CDR3, the DNA is TGTGCCAGCCGGGACAGGGGAAATGAAAAACTGTTTTTT.

This clone has just a few counts. This rearrangement joins TRBV7-6 to TRBJ1-1; the D is unclear. Trimming left V 2 bases short and J 6 bases short, with 13 bases between. Germline CDR1 reads SGHVS; CDR2 reads FNYEAQ. The CDR3 is 14 residues long. CDR3 protein: CASSLLPEGPEAFF. CDR3 in DNA: TGTGCCAGCAGCTTACTCCCAGAGGGCCCTGAAGCTTTCTTT.

The chain carries TRBV6-1 and TRBJ2-3; 7 nucleotides line up with TRBD2. V trimming: 6 bases; J trimming: 4 bases; junction bases outside the gene matches: 4. The CDR3 covers 13 residues. Germline lookup yields CDR1 MNHNS and CDR2 SASEGT. CDR3 sequence (DNA): TGTGCCAGCAGCAGGAGCGGGGCAGATACGCAGTATTTT. Amino acids: CASSRSGADTQYF.

This clone has only one observation. This sequence joins TRBV7-9 and TRBJ1-6; no reliable D call. Germline CDR1 reads SEHNR; CDR2 reads FQNEAQ (reference sequence). V lost 3 bases and J lost 7, with 19 bases in between. This CDR3 region has 17 residues. CDR3 amino acids: CASSFTHLVGKNSPLHF. Here the CDR3 DNA reads TGTGCCAGCAGCTTTACCCACCTCGTAGGTAAAAATTCACCCCTCCACTTT.

The genes are TRBV4-1 and TRBJ2-7, with D perhaps matching TRBD1 (5 bases). The V gene's germline CDR1 is MGHRA and CDR2 YSYEKL. The V end lost 4 bases, the J end lost 0 bases, and 10 bases lay between the germline ends. The CDR3 extends over 14 amino acids. Written as DNA, the CDR3 is TGCGCCAGCAGCCGAACAGGCAGCTCCTACGAGCAGTACTTC. Translated: CASSRTGSSYEQYF.

The rearrangement joins TRBV19 to TRBJ2-3; no firm D call. The CDR3 loop spans 14 amino acids. Germline V gene data show CDR1 as LNHDA and CDR2 as SQIVND (reference sequence). Trimming pared 9 bases from V and 1 base from J, leaving 14 bases between. For the CDR3, the DNA is TGTGCCAGCCACCGCCACTACGGCACAGATACGCAGTATTTT. Its protein is CASHRHYGTDTQYF.

The chain uses TRBV7-9 and TRBJ1-1, with 7 bases fitting TRBD1. This CDR3 has 15 residues. Germline V lookup: CDR1 SEHNR, CDR2 FQNEAQ (reference sequence). V trimming: 5 bases; J trimming: 4 bases; junction bases outside the gene matches: 10. The CDR3 sequence: CASSETTGLRTEAFF. The CDR3 DNA reads TGTGCCAGCAGCGAAACGACAGGGCTGCGCACTGAAGCTTTCTTT.

This clone was seen a handful of times. The chain joins TRBV7-9 to TRBJ2-7; 13 nucleotides agree with TRBD2. Germline CDR1 reads SEHNR; CDR2 reads FQNEAQ (reference sequence). Losses at the gene ends were 8 bases for V and 3 bases for J; bases not matched to a gene: 7. This CDR3 has 15 residues. The CDR3 protein is CASGTSGVDRYEQYF. DNA of the CDR3: TGTGCCAGCGGGACTAGCGGGGTGGATCGCTACGAGCAGTACTTC.

This chain connects TRBV19 to TRBJ2-2; the D is unclear. CDR3 length: 14 residues. Germline V gene data show CDR1 as LNHDA and CDR2 as SQIVND (reference sequence). V lost 3 bases and J lost 5, with 10 bases in between. In DNA form, the CDR3 reads TGTGCCAGTAGTATTCAATCGGAAACCGGGGAGCTGTTTTTT. This translates into CASSIQSETGELFF.

This sequence joins TRBV10-2 and TRBJ1-3; a possible D gene is TRBD1 (5 bases). There are 14 residues in the CDR3. V lost 5 bases and J 2 bases, leaving 10 bases between the germline ends. Germline CDR1 reads WSHSY; CDR2 reads SAAADI. The chain's CDR3 is CASSTRAAGNTIYF. CDR3 DNA: TGCGCCAGCAGTACCAGGGCCGCTGGAAACACCATATATTTT.